The TCR beta chain under discussion was sequenced for a study of T cells in Graves' hyperthyroidism and ophthalmopathy. Study in general: Peripheral blood sampling occurred at initial diagnosis, before any treatment.

TCR beta CDR3 regions were amplified from RNA transcripts. First-round RT-PCR of the TCR CDR3 relied on the HTBI primer set. Each CDR3 protein gets one entry after TCRdb re-called the multiplex PCR reads with MiXCR. The data show approximately 370,000 distinct CDR3 sequences, about 15% seen once. Trimming cost V 4 bases and J 1 base; bases outside gene matches: 2. The CDR3 extends over 14 amino acids. Looked up from germline, CDR1 is ENHRY and CDR2 is SYGVKD. No ophthalmopathy progression within 18 months constituted stable Graves' hyperthyroidism. PBMCs were obtained from under 13 ml fresh peripheral blood. This clonotype was detected ten times or more.

Sequenced material: blood. This chain joins TRBV10-3 and TRBJ1-1, with TRBD1 matching over 8 bases. The sequence derives from a woman aged 25 to 45 with Graves' hyperthyroidism. CDR3 residues: CAISAGTGNTEAFF. The CDR3 DNA sequence: TGTGCCATCAGTGCTGGGACAGGGAACACTGAAGCTTTCTTT.